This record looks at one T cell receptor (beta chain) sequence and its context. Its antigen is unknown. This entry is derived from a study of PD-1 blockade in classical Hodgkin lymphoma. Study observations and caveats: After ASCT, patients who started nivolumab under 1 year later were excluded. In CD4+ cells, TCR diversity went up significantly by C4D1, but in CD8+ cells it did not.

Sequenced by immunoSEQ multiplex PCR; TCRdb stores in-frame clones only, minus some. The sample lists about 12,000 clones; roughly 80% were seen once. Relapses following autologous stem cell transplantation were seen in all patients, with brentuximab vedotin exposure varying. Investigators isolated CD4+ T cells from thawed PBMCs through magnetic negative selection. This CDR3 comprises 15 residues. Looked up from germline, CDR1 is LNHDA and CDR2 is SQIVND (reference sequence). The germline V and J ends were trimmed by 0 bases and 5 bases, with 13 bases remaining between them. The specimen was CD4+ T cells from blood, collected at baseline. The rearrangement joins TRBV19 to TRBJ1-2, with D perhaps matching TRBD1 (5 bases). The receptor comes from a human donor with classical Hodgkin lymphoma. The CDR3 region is CASSIDAGRWYGYTF. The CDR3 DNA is TGTGCCAGTAGTATAGACGCGGGACGGTGGTATGGCTACACCTTC.